This T cell receptor beta chain was sequenced during a study of T cells after yellow fever vaccination. Study-level findings and limits: Of the clonotypes, a small share occurred in both CD4 and CD8 compartments.

Germline assignment: CDR1 DFQATT and CDR2 SNEGSKA (reference sequence). The ends lost 5 bases at V and 10 bases at J; junction bases unmatched: 18. The CDR3 is made up of 17 amino acids. This clonotype was seen more than once but under ten times. The antigen remains unidentified. 5'RACE template switching added a universal primer site and UMIs to TCR cDNA. Using its own MiXCR run on the 5' RACE reads, TCRdb lists one record per CDR3 protein. The repertoire holds about 200,000 distinct CDR3 sequences, with approximately 3% as singletons. Sequenced here: CD4+ T cells sorted from PBMCs, sampled 10 days after the yellow fever booster vaccination. This sequence originates from a man aged 18 to 30 who received the YFV17D yellow fever vaccine. The chain has TRBV20-1 and TRBJ1-6, with 9 bases fitting TRBD1. The CDR3 region is CSARPGNPGQGHSPLHF. The CDR3 DNA reads TGCAGTGCTCGGCCTGGAAATCCGGGACAGGGCCACTCACCCCTCCACTTT.